These T cell receptor beta chains were read from a single sample in a study of response to subunit inactivated influenza vaccine. Each CDR3 protein gets one entry after TCRdb re-called the RT-PCR reads with MiXCR. The table records fewer than 750,000 distinct CDR3 sequences, around 13% of them present only once. The material was PBMCs from blood, obtained 11 to 12 days after vaccination. These receptors originate from a man between 45 and 60 years old who received an inactivated influenza vaccine. The CDR3 runs from the conserved cysteine through the conserved F or W. The order of the fields is J gene, clone size, V gene, CDR3 protein. Size is stated for part of the rows, as once, few or many counts, or as a class when the clone is expanded.

j_call: TRBJ1-2; clone_size: few; v_call: TRBV12-3/TRBV12-4; cdr3_aa: CASSIPGQPGYTF
j_call: TRBJ2-7; clone_size: few; v_call: TRBV20-1; cdr3_aa: CSARRDWGTSGRPSSYEQYF
j_call: TRBJ2-3; clone_size: -; v_call: TRBV20-1; cdr3_aa: CSARDVMAADTQYF
j_call: TRBJ2-7; clone_size: -; v_call: TRBV28; cdr3_aa: CASRRGLADAYEQYF
j_call: TRBJ2-5; clone_size: -; v_call: TRBV7-6; cdr3_aa: CASSRRGDKRTQYF
j_call: TRBJ2-7; clone_size: -; v_call: TRBV12-3/TRBV12-4; cdr3_aa: CASSLAAGGPFEQYF
j_call: TRBJ2-1; clone_size: -; v_call: TRBV9; cdr3_aa: CASSVVARSYNEQFF
j_call: TRBJ1-6; clone_size: few; v_call: TRBV9; cdr3_aa: CASSVGHPYNSPLHF
j_call: TRBJ2-3; clone_size: -; v_call: TRBV18; cdr3_aa: CASSPLQGARTDTQYF
j_call: TRBJ1-1; clone_size: many; v_call: TRBV27; cdr3_aa: CASSLRTGTTEAFF
j_call: TRBJ2-5; clone_size: few; v_call: TRBV7-9; cdr3_aa: CASSARGLAGAETQYF